A single sample gave rise to the 20 T cell receptor beta chains below, sequenced in a study of CD8 T cells in Susac syndrome. RNA was extracted with the RNeasy kit, and a quantity of 0.5 to 1 ug was reverse transcribed using random hexamers. One entry per CDR3 protein, called by TCRdb with MiXCR from the immunoSEQ multiplex PCR reads. This sample has approximately 190,000 distinct CDR3 sequences, with 85% to 95% found just once. Specimen: CD8+ T cells from PBMCs. The receptor set was obtained from a human donor with Susac syndrome.

Only one count was recorded for this clonotype. The rearrangement joins TRBV29-1 to TRBJ1-1; 7 bases are a match to TRBD1. With 5 bases clipped from V and 8 bases from J, the junction kept 8 bases outside the gene matches. Germline loops: CDR1 SQVTM, CDR2 ANQGSEA. CDR3 length: 12 residues. CDR3 protein: CSVPAMGQEAFF. The CDR3 nucleotides are TGCAGCGTTCCAGCAATGGGACAGGAAGCTTTCTTT.

The V call is TRBV2, the J call TRBJ1-2; D gene uncertain. Looked up from germline, CDR1 is SNHLY and CDR2 is FYNNEI. V lost 8 bases and J 8 bases, leaving 15 bases between the germline ends. The CDR3 is 12 amino acids. The CDR3 nucleotides read TGTGCCAGCGACGGGTCTGACCTGGGCTACACCTTC. This sequence encodes CASDGSDLGYTF.

The V and J genes are TRBV28 and TRBJ2-3, with 12 bases aligning to TRBD2. The V gene end was trimmed by 2 bases and the J gene end by 6 bases; junction bases not matched to a gene: 6. The CDR3 runs 16 residues. Looked up from germline, CDR1 is MDHEN and CDR2 is SYDVKM. CDR3 in DNA: TGTGCCAGCAGTTTAGTCCTAGCGGGAGGGCCGGATACGCAGTATTTT. Translated: CASSLVLAGGPDTQYF.

This chain joins TRBV19 and TRBJ2-4; D unclear. Trimming took 1 base from V and 0 from J, leaving 7 bases between them. CDR3 length equals 15 residues. CDR1 and CDR2 (germline): LNHDA, SQIVND (reference sequence). CDR3 sequence (DNA): TGTGCCAGTAGTATAGGGGATCTAGCCAAAAACATTCAGTACTTC. Amino acid sequence: CASSIGDLAKNIQYF.

V gene TRBV20-1 combines with J gene TRBJ2-7; weak D call: TRBD2 (6 bases). Germline assignment: CDR1 DFQATT and CDR2 SNEGSKA (reference sequence). The V and J ends lost 5 bases and 3 bases respectively, with 14 bases between them. The CDR3 extends over 13 amino acids. CDR3: CSARRAGNYEQYF. The CDR3 DNA reads TGCAGTGCTCGCCGGGCGGGAAACTACGAGCAGTACTTC.

The chain is built from TRBV12-3 or TRBV12-4 and TRBJ2-7, with D possibly matching TRBD2 (7 bases). This CDR3 spans 13 amino acids. V lost 5 bases and J 7 bases, leaving 15 bases between the germline ends. The chain's CDR3 is CASSQRGAREQYF. The CDR3 coding sequence is TGTGCCAGCAGTCAACGGGGGGCTAGGGAGCAGTACTTC.

The chain employs TRBV20-1 and TRBJ2-5; 12 bases are a match to TRBD2. Germline-derived CDR1 and CDR2 are DFQATT and SNEGSKA (reference sequence). The CDR3 runs to 13 residues. Unmatched junction bases numbered 5, after V lost 6 bases and J lost 6 bases. The CDR3 sequence: CSAPSGGAKTQYF. The DNA for the CDR3 is TGCAGTGCCCCTAGCGGGGGGGCGAAGACCCAGTACTTC.

The J gene is TRBJ1-1, the V gene TRBV2; no reliable D call. The germline V and J ends were trimmed by 3 bases and 12 bases, with 17 bases remaining between them. Germline loops: CDR1 SNHLY, CDR2 FYNNEI. The CDR3 consists of 13 residues. The CDR3 reads CASSDGYTDRTFF. The CDR3 DNA sequence: TGTGCCAGCAGTGACGGGTACACCGATCGGACTTTCTTT.

This chain links TRBV12-3 or TRBV12-4 with TRBJ1-1, with D unclear. The CDR3 totals 12 residues. The V gene lost 3 bases and the J gene lost 4 bases, with 6 bases spanning the gap. The CDR3, as DNA: TGTGCCAGCAGTTTTATTCCCACTGAAGCTTTCTTT. Encoded protein: CASSFIPTEAFF.

This clonotype was recorded once. The chain has TRBV7-8 and TRBJ1-1; D unclear. Germline-derived CDR1 and CDR2 are SGHVS and FQNEAQ. This CDR3 contains 14 residues. The ends were cut back, 4 bases at V and 4 bases at J, with 13 bases in the middle. As DNA, the CDR3 is TGTGCCAGCAGCTATTTATCCGGAGGCACTGAAGCTTTCTTT. This codes for CASSYLSGGTEAFF. The full variable domain, completed using reference TRBV7-8 and TRBJ1-1, is GAGVSQSPRYKVAKRGQDVALRCDPISGHVSLFWYQQALGQGPEFLTYFQNEAQLDKSGLPSDRFFAERPEGSVSTLKIQRTQQEDSAVYLCASSYLSGGTEAFFGQGTRLTVV.

The V call is TRBV10-3, the J call TRBJ2-5; tentatively, D is TRBD1 (5 bases). Germline V lookup: CDR1 ENHRY, CDR2 SYGVKD. The germline V and J ends were trimmed by 4 bases and 0 bases, with 9 bases remaining between them. The CDR3 loop spans 14 amino acids. This chain's CDR3 is CAISGPDNQETQYF. In DNA form, the CDR3 reads TGTGCCATCAGTGGCCCGGACAACCAAGAGACCCAGTACTTC.

In this sample, this clonotype turned up once. The V call is TRBV3-1, the J call TRBJ2-5; D is unresolved. With 0 bases removed from V and 4 bases from J, the gap between germline ends came to 12 bases. The CDR3 has 15 amino acids. CDR1 LGHDT and CDR2 YNNKEL come from the germline V gene (reference sequence). The CDR3 sequence: CASSQDLISGETQYF. The CDR3 DNA follows: TGTGCCAGCAGCCAAGATTTAATTTCCGGAGAGACCCAGTACTTC.

The gene calls are TRBV3-1 and TRBJ1-2; TRBD1 matches at 8 bases. Germline V gene lookup returns CDR1 LGHDT and CDR2 YNNKEL (reference sequence). V gave up 8 bases and J gave up 8 bases; unmatched junction bases: 10. The CDR3 extends over 13 amino acids. CDR3 sequence: CASGDRGSLGYTF. For the CDR3, the DNA is TGTGCCAGCGGAGACAGGGGTTCTTTAGGCTACACCTTC.

The chain is built from TRBV6-5 and TRBJ2-7, with D hard to call. The V and J ends lost 0 bases and 0 bases respectively, with 12 bases between them. The CDR3 totals 16 residues. Germline lookup yields CDR1 MNHEY and CDR2 SVGAGI. The CDR3 reads CASSYSIGQVSYEQYF. The CDR3 nucleotides read TGTGCCAGCAGTTACTCGATCGGTCAGGTCTCCTACGAGCAGTACTTC.

The chain links TRBV15 to TRBJ1-5; 9 nucleotides align to TRBD1. The germline V gene has CDR1 LNHNV and CDR2 YYDKDF (reference sequence). The CDR3 totals 16 residues. Unmatched junction bases numbered 4, after V lost 0 bases and J lost 4 bases. The CDR3 is CATSRDEGQGNQPQHF. For the CDR3, the DNA is TGTGCCACCAGCAGAGATGAGGGACAGGGTAATCAGCCCCAGCATTTT.

This rearrangement joins TRBV7-9 to TRBJ2-3, with D maybe TRBD2 (6 bases). The germline V gene encodes CDR1 SEHNR and CDR2 FQNEAQ (reference sequence). With 8 bases removed from V and 6 bases from J, the gap between germline ends came to 15 bases. The length of the CDR3 is 13 residues. The CDR3 region has the DNA TGTGCCAGCTTTAGGAGGGCTGGGGATACGCAGTATTTT. Protein product: CASFRRAGDTQYF.

This chain joins TRBV14 and TRBJ2-1; D unclear. The CDR3 loop spans 15 amino acids. Germline CDR1 reads SGHDN; CDR2 reads FVKESK. V was clipped by 0 bases and J by 8 bases, with 14 bases between them. CDR3 in DNA: TGTGCCAGCAGCCAAGACACGGGTTCCTCTGATGAGCAGTTCTTC. Protein: CASSQDTGSSDEQFF.

The chain links TRBV6-5 to TRBJ2-1; D is ambiguous. This CDR3 is built from 12 residues. Germline CDR1 is MNHEY and CDR2 is SVGAGI. V was trimmed by 4 bases and J by 8 bases, leaving 9 bases between them. This CDR3 reads CASSSLSYEQFF. The CDR3 DNA sequence: TGTGCCAGCAGTTCCCTAAGCTATGAGCAGTTCTTC.

This chain joins TRBV27 and TRBJ2-7, with a tentative D call TRBD2 (6 bases). The CDR3 length is 15 residues. V lost 0 bases to trimming and J lost 1 base, with 10 bases between them. CDR1 is MNHEY and CDR2 is SMNVEV in the germline V gene (reference sequence). The CDR3 DNA sequence: TGTGCCAGCAGTTTATCGGAGGGCGGGTCCTACGAGCAGTACTTC. It is translated as CASSLSEGGSYEQYF.

The V gene is TRBV4-2, the J gene TRBJ2-7; D gene uncertain. The V end lost 0 bases, the J end lost 7 bases, and 7 bases lay between the germline ends. The CDR3 has 12 amino acids. The germline gives CDR1 LGHNA, CDR2 YNFKEQ. In DNA form, the CDR3 reads TGTGCCAGCAGCCAAGATCAAGGGGAGCAGTACTTC. This codes for CASSQDQGEQYF.